The sequence of this T cell receptor (beta chain) was determined in a study of T cell responses to AZD1222 COVID-19 vaccine. The V end lost 6 bases, the J end lost 4 bases, and 14 bases lay between the germline ends. Germline V gene lookup returns CDR1 MNHNS and CDR2 SASEGT. The CDR3 contains 14 residues. Sequencing used immunoSEQ multiplex PCR; TCRdb keeps in-frame clones, though not all of them. Of approximately 200,000 clones listed, 85% to 95% are singletons. This receptor was identified in an adult in good health. The sequencing used peripheral blood, collected on day 0 of AZD1222 vaccination. The genes are TRBV6-1 and TRBJ2-3, with D perhaps matching TRBD1 or TRBD2 (5 bases each). The CDR3 DNA is TGTGCCAGCAGGCTTACTAGGGGTGCAGATACGCAGTATTTT. Protein: CASRLTRGADTQYF.